Here is one TCR beta chain with its context. Its specificity is not known. It was with 60 Vbeta and 13 Jbeta primers that the PCR ran. The repertoire was sequenced with immunoSEQ multiplex PCR; TCRdb's copy has only in-frame clones and lacks some. The sample yields fewer than 250,000 clones, 75% to 80% seen once. This sample is drawn from a study of cytomegalovirus exposure and HLA in healthy donors. About the study: Findings of an earlier analysis included about 120 million unique TCR beta sequences from some 180 million T cells. Study outcomes and limitations: Analysis was carried out at a later point, and it linked a missense DCLRE1C variant to TCR beta V- and J-gene trimming. Later work found most CMV-associated TCR beta chains apparently HLA-restricted.

The germline V and J ends were trimmed by 1 base and 0 bases, with 7 bases remaining between them. CDR3 size: 15 residues. CDR1 and CDR2 (germline): MDHEN, SYDVKM. The sample taken for sequencing was PBMCs. The clonotype comes from a woman under 40 in good health and CMV-seropositive. The genes are TRBV28 and TRBJ1-5, with TRBD1 as a possible D gene (5 bases). CDR3 DNA: TGTGCCAGCAGTTTATCCAGGGATAGCAATCAGCCCCAGCATTTT. Translated, it gives CASSLSRDSNQPQHF.